This TCR beta chain was captured in a study of cytotoxic CD8 clonotypes in ibrutinib-treated CLL. For the study at large: Samples averaged about 260,000 productive templates and roughly 86,000 productive rearrangements.

This CDR3 contains 12 residues. Germline values: CDR1 MNHEY, CDR2 SVGAGI. V was shortened by 5 bases and J by 4 bases, with 9 bases between the two germline ends. Concerning this clone itself: The antigen is undetermined.

Sequenced by immunoSEQ multiplex PCR; TCRdb stores in-frame clones only, minus some. Of approximately 330,000 clones in the sample, roughly 79% were seen once. Findings and limits, study-wide: The public clonotypes identified were infrequent and showed contraction or stability on treatment. Starting clonality was above that of age-matched healthy donors and tracked circulating CD8+ T-cell counts. A difference in sampling times existed between sustained-remission and progressing patients.

Sequencing used PBMCs, obtained before ibrutinib treatment. The chain uses TRBV6-5 and TRBJ2-7; D may be TRBD1 (5 bases). This TCR was recovered from a human donor with chronic lymphocytic leukemia. For the CDR3, the DNA is TGTGCCAGCAGTCCAGACAGATACGAGCAGTACTTC. Amino acids: CASSPDRYEQYF.